This T cell receptor (beta chain) was documented in a study of cytomegalovirus exposure and HLA in healthy donors. The CDR3 runs 15 residues. Germline V gene lookup returns CDR1 LNHDA and CDR2 SQIVND (reference sequence). Germline trimming cut 3 bases from V and 2 bases from J; bases unmatched to any gene: 5. Each donor was healthy, and each was a bone marrow donor. The primer mix had 60 Vbeta and 13 Jbeta primers. TCRdb keeps only in-frame clones here, not all; method: immunoSEQ multiplex PCR. This sample has a few hundred thousand clones, with about 80% found just once. The chain combines TRBV19 with TRBJ1-2; 8 bases line up with TRBD1. The receptor's source is a girl aged 2-10 years in good health and CMV-seronegative. The sequencing input was PBMCs. CDR3 region: CASSIGNRGNYGYTF. The CDR3 nucleotides are TGTGCCAGTAGTATCGGAAACAGGGGGAACTATGGCTACACCTTC.